These 19 T cell receptor beta chains were sequenced from one sample in a study of T cells in tuberculosis. The protocol was immunoSEQ multiplex PCR, while the TCRdb copy is restricted to in-frame clones and leaves out a portion. The table has approximately 46,000 clones, roughly 95% seen once. Time point reported: new active TB diagnosis, blood taken before or within 7 days of starting treatment. The source material was PBMCs, sampled at tuberculosis diagnosis. The receptors here all came from an adult with tuberculosis.

This CDR3 is CASSAQGISTNEKLFF. CDR3 sequence (DNA): TGTGCCAGCAGTGCACAGGGGATTTCAACTAATGAAAAACTGTTTTTT. The rearrangement links TRBV2 to TRBJ1-4; 7 nucleotides match TRBD1. V lost 4 bases and J lost 0; bases outside the gene matches: 5. The V gene's germline CDR1 is SNHLY and CDR2 FYNNEI. The CDR3 length is 16 residues.

CDR3 amino acids: CASSPPTLQRNTEAFF. In DNA form, the CDR3 reads TGTGCCAGCTCACCACCGACATTGCAGAGGAACACTGAAGCTTTCTTT. The chain carries TRBV18 and TRBJ1-1; D gene uncertain. Per the germline V gene, CDR1 is KGHSH and CDR2 is LQKENI. The CDR3 runs to 16 residues. Trimming took off 0 bases at V and 1 base at J, with 12 bases between the two ends.

The CDR3 protein is CASSLVVTDTQYF. CDR3 coding DNA: TGTGCCAGCAGCTTAGTAGTCACAGATACGCAGTATTTT. The chain links TRBV7-6 to TRBJ2-3, with D uncertain. Germline values: CDR1 SGHVS, CDR2 FNYEAQ. Trimming cost V 1 base and J 2 bases, with 4 bases left between them. The CDR3 extends over 13 amino acids.

This clone came up once. The chain is built from TRBV15 and TRBJ2-1, with 7 bases fitting TRBD1. CDR1 and CDR2 from the germline V gene are LNHNV and YYDKDF (reference sequence). V shed 3 bases and J 3 bases; nucleotides not matched to a gene: 5. The CDR3 covers 15 residues. Here the CDR3 reads CATSSEDRVYNEQFF. The DNA for the CDR3 is TGTGCCACCAGCAGTGAAGACAGGGTCTACAATGAGCAGTTCTTC.

The chain carries TRBV5-1 and TRBJ2-5; TRBD2 matches at 13 bases. J gave up 3 bases and V 3 bases, and 5 bases lay outside the gene matches. This CDR3 contains 16 residues. Germline CDR1 SGHRS, CDR2 YFSETQ. The CDR3 DNA reads TGCGCCAGCAGCTATACTAGCGGGAGGGCGAAAGAGACCCAGTACTTC. This codes for CASSYTSGRAKETQYF. Filled out from reference TRBV5-1 and TRBJ2-5, the complete variable domain reads KAGVTQTPRYLIKTRGQQVTLSCSPISGHRSVSWYQQTPGQGLQFLFEYFSETQRNKGNFPGRFSGRQFSNSRSEMNVSTLELGDSALYLCASSYTSGRAKETQYFGPGTRLLVL.

This chain links TRBV6-5 with TRBJ1-5, with D tentatively TRBD1 (6 bases). This CDR3 spans 14 amino acids. The germline V gene encodes CDR1 MNHEY and CDR2 SVGAGI. Between the trimmed V and J ends, which lost 6 bases and 3 bases, there was a span of 12 bases. The CDR3 loop is CASSPGTHNQPQHF. The CDR3 coding sequence is TGTGCCAGCAGCCCCGGGACACACAATCAGCCCCAGCATTTT.

The chain is built from TRBV5-4 and TRBJ1-2, with 8 bases aligning to TRBD1. This CDR3 contains 14 residues. The trim removed 1 base at V and 5 bases at J, leaving 4 bases unmatched. From germline, CDR1 is SGHNT and CDR2 YYREEE (reference sequence). The CDR3 bases are TGTGCCAGCAGCTTGCAGGGGGCGCGGTATGGCTACACCTTC. As protein: CASSLQGARYGYTF.

The gene calls are TRBV9 and TRBJ2-6; 7 nucleotides line up with TRBD2. Germline V CDR1 and CDR2: SGDLS, YYNGEE. The CDR3 loop spans 20 amino acids. V shed 3 bases, J shed 0 bases, and the junction held 15 bases outside the gene matches. CDR3 nucleotide sequence: TGTGCCAGCAGCGCGAGGAGAGTCCCTAGCGGTCCCTCTGGGGCCAACGTCCTGACTTTC. It is translated as CASSARRVPSGPSGANVLTF.

Written as DNA, the CDR3 is TGTGCGATCACCCCAGCGGGAGCCGGAAACACCATATATTTT. It yields the protein CAITPAGAGNTIYF. The chain employs TRBV28 and TRBJ1-3; unclear D gene. This CDR3 is 14 amino acids long. CDR1 is MDHEN, CDR2 SYDVKM, per germline.

The gene calls are TRBV19 and TRBJ2-3; TRBD2 aligns across 11 bases. Trimming cost V 1 base and J 2 bases; bases outside gene matches: 5. CDR1 and CDR2 from the germline V gene are LNHDA and SQIVND (reference sequence). This CDR3 comprises 17 residues. CDR3 DNA: TGTGCCAGTAGTATAGGAGGACTAGCGGGCTACACAGATACGCAGTATTTT. Translated: CASSIGGLAGYTDTQYF.

The chain recombines TRBV19 with TRBJ1-1, with 11 bases lining up with TRBD1. The trim removed 5 bases at V and 7 bases at J, leaving 3 bases unmatched. Germline CDR1 is LNHDA and CDR2 is SQIVND (reference sequence). CDR3 size: 13 residues. The CDR3 is CASSPGTGGEAFF. The CDR3 DNA follows: TGTGCCAGTAGTCCCGGGACAGGGGGTGAAGCTTTCTTT.

This clone appeared once. The chain has TRBV27 and TRBJ2-2, with 13 bases fitting TRBD2. V shed 5 bases, J shed 3 bases, and the junction held 12 bases outside the gene matches. This CDR3 contains 19 residues. Germline CDR1 is MNHEY and CDR2 is SMNVEV (reference sequence). The CDR3 DNA follows: TGTGCCAGCAGTCTCCAACCCGGACTAGCGGGAGTTGACACCGGGGAGCTGTTTTTT. It yields the protein CASSLQPGLAGVDTGELFF.

The rearrangement joins TRBV5-1 to TRBJ2-2, with D possibly matching TRBD2 (6 bases). Per germline, CDR1 SGHRS and CDR2 YFSETQ. There are 16 residues in the CDR3. Trimming stripped 7 bases from V and 1 base from J, with 17 bases between. The CDR3 loop reads CASEGGGKGNTGELFF. The CDR3, as DNA: TGCGCCAGCGAAGGAGGAGGGAAGGGGAACACCGGGGAGCTGTTTTTT.

This chain uses TRBV10-3 with TRBJ2-7; TRBD2 agrees at 13 bases. The J segment lost 3 bases and the V segment lost 4 bases, leaving 3 bases of the junction unmatched. The CDR3 spans 15 residues. The germline V gene has CDR1 ENHRY and CDR2 SYGVKD. CDR3 DNA: TGTGCCATCAGTGGCCGGACTAGCGGGAGCTACGAGCAGTACTTC. This sequence encodes CAISGRTSGSYEQYF.

V usage is TRBV7-2 and J usage is TRBJ2-3; TRBD2 agrees at 9 bases. Germline V gene sequence: CDR1 SGHTA, CDR2 FQGNSA. The CDR3 length is 15 residues. The ends lost 1 base at V and 4 bases at J; junction bases unmatched: 3. This chain's CDR3 is CASSLGAGGPDTQYF. The CDR3 DNA is TGTGCCAGCAGCTTAGGAGCGGGAGGCCCAGATACGCAGTATTTT.

This chain links TRBV7-6 with TRBJ1-1; D remains unclear. Trimming pared 3 bases from V and 8 bases from J, leaving 13 bases between. Germline V CDR1 and CDR2: SGHVS, FNYEAQ. The CDR3 spans 13 residues. The CDR3 loop reads CASSLAGSREAFF. CDR3 sequence (DNA): TGTGCCAGCAGCTTGGCGGGCAGTCGGGAAGCTTTCTTT.

This chain uses TRBV7-9 with TRBJ1-2, with D tentatively TRBD1 (6 bases). Trimming removed 5 bases at V and 4 bases at J, with 14 bases between. This CDR3 contains 14 residues. Per germline, CDR1 SEHNR and CDR2 FQNEAQ (reference sequence). CDR3 bases: TGTGCCAGCAGCAAAAACGACAGGTTCTATGGCTACACCTTC. Residues: CASSKNDRFYGYTF.

The CDR3 DNA sequence: TGTGCCAGCATAGGGGATGGCTACACCTTC. Translating it yields CASIGDGYTF. This chain links TRBV6-1 with TRBJ1-2; D might be TRBD1 (5 bases). Germline CDR1 MNHNS, CDR2 SASEGT. The CDR3 totals 10 residues. With 7 bases removed from V and 6 bases from J, the gap between germline ends came to 6 bases.

This chain uses TRBV7-9 with TRBJ2-1; D might be TRBD1 (5 bases). Germline CDR1 reads SEHNR; CDR2 reads FQNEAQ (reference sequence). V gave up 5 bases and J gave up 0 bases, with 17 bases separating them. The CDR3 consists of 17 residues. The CDR3 is CASSPKPDSSSYNEQFF. As DNA, the CDR3 is TGTGCCAGCAGCCCAAAGCCTGACAGTAGCTCCTACAATGAGCAGTTCTTC.